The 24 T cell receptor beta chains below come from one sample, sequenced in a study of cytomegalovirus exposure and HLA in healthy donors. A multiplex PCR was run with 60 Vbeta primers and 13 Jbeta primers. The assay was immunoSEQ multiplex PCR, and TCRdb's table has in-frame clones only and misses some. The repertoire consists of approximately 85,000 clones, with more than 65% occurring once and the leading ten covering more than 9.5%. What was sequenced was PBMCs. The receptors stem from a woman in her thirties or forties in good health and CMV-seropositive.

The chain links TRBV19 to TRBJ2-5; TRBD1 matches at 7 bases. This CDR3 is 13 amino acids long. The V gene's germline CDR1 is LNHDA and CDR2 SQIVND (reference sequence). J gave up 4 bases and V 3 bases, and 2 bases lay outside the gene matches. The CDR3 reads CASSIYRGETQYF. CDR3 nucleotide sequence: TGTGCCAGTAGTATCTACAGGGGAGAGACCCAGTACTTC.

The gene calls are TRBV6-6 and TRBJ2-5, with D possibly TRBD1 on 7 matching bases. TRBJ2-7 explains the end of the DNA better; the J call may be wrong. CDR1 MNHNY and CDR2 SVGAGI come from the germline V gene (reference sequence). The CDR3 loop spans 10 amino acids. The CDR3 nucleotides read TGTGCCTTCAGGGGGGACGAGCAGTACTTC. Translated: CAFRGDEQYF.

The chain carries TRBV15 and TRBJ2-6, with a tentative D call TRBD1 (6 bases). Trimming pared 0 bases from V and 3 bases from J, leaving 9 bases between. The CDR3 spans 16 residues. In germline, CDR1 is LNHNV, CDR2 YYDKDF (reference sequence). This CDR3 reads CATSRERGYGANVLTF. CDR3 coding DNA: TGTGCCACCAGCAGAGAAAGGGGGTATGGGGCCAACGTCCTGACTTTC.

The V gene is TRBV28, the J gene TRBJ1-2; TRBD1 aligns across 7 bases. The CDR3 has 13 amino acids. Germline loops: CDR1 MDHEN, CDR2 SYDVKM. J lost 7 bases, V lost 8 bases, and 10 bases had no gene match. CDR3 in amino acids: CASGLDRVRGYTF. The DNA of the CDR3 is TGTGCCAGCGGTCTCGACAGGGTCCGTGGCTACACCTTC.

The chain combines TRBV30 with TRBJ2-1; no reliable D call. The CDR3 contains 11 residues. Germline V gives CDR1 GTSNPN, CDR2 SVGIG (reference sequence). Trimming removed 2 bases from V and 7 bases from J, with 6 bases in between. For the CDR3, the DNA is TGTGCCTGGAGTTTAAATAATGAGCAGTTCTTC. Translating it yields CAWSLNNEQFF.

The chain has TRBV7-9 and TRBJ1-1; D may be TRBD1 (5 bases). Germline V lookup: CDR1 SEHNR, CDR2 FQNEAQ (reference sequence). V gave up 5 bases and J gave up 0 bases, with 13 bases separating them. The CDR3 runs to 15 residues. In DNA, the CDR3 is TGTGCCAGCAGCCTTGGGGCCTCGTTGAACACTGAAGCTTTCTTT. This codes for CASSLGASLNTEAFF.

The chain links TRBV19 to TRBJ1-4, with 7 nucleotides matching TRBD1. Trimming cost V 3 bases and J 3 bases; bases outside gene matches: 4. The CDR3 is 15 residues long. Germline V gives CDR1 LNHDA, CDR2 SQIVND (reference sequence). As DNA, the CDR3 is TGTGCCAGTAGTATCGGGACAGCCGCTAATGAAAAACTGTTTTTT. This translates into CASSIGTAANEKLFF.

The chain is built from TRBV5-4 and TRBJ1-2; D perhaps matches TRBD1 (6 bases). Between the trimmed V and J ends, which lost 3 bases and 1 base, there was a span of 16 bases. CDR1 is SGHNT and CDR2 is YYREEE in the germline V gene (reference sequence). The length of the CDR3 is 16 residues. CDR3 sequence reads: CASSSRRDKYNYGYTF. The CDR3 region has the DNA TGTGCCAGCAGCTCGCGACGGGACAAGTATAACTATGGCTACACCTTC.

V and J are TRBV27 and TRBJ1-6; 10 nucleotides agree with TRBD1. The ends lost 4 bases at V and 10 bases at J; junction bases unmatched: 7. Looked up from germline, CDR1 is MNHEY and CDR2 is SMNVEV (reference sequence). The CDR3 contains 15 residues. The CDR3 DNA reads TGTGCCAGCAGTTCCACGGACAGGGGGGGATCACCCCTCCACTTT. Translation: CASSSTDRGGSPLHF.

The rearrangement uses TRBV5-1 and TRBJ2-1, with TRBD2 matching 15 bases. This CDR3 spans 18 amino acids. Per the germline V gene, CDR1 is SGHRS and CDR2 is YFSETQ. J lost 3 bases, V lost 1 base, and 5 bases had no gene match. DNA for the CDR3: TGCGCCAGCAGCTTGCAAGGACTAGCGGGGGGGGTCTACAATGAGCAGTTCTTC. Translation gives CASSLQGLAGGVYNEQFF.

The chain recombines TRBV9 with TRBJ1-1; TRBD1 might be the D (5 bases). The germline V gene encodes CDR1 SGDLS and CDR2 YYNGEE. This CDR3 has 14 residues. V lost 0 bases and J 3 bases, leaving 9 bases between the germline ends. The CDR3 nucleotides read TGTGCCAGCAGCGTAGTAACAGGAGACACTGAAGCTTTCTTT. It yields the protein CASSVVTGDTEAFF.

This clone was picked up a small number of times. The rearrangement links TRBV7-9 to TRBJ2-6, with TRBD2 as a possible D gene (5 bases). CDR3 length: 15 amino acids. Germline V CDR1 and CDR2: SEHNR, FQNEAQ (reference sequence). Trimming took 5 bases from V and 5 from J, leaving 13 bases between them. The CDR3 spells CASSIQRHWANVLTF. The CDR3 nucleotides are TGTGCCAGCAGCATTCAGCGGCACTGGGCCAACGTCCTGACTTTC.

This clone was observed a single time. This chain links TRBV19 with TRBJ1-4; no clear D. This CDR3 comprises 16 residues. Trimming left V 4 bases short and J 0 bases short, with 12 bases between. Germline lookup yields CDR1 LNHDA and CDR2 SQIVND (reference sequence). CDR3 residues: CASSTFIGATNEKLFF. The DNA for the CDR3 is TGTGCCAGTAGTACCTTTATCGGAGCAACTAATGAAAAACTGTTTTTT.

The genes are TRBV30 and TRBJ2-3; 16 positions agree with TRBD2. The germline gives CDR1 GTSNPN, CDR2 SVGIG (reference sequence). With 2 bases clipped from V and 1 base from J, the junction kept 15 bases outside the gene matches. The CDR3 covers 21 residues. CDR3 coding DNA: TGTGCCTGGAGTCCCCCTAAACCGGGACTAGCGGGGGGGCATGGCACAGATACGCAGTATTTT. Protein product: CAWSPPKPGLAGGHGTDTQYF.

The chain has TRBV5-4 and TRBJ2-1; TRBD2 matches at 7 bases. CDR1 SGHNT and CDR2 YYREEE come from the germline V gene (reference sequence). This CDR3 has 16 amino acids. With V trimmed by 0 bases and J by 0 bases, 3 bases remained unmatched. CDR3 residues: CASSLGGRGSYNEQFF. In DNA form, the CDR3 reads TGTGCCAGCAGCTTGGGCGGGAGAGGCTCCTACAATGAGCAGTTCTTC.

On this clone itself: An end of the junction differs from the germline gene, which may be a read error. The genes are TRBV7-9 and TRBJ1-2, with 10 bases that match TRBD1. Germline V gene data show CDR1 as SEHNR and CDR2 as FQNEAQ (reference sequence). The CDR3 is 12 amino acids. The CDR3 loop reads CASGPGQGFSGF. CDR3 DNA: TGTGCCAGCGGACCGGGACAGGGGTTCTCGGGATTC.

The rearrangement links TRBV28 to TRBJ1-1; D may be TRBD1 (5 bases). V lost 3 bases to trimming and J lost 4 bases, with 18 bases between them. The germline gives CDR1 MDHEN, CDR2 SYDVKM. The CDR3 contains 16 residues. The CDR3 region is CASSLEAGGWGTEAFF. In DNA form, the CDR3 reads TGTGCCAGCAGTTTGGAGGCGGGGGGGTGGGGCACTGAAGCTTTCTTT.

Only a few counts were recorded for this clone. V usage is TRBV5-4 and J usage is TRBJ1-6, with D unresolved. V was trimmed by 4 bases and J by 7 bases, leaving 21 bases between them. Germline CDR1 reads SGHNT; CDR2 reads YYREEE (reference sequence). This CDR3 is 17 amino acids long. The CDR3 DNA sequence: TGTGCCAGCAGCCTGATGGCCGACACGATTCGGAATTCACCCCTCCACTTT. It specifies CASSLMADTIRNSPLHF.

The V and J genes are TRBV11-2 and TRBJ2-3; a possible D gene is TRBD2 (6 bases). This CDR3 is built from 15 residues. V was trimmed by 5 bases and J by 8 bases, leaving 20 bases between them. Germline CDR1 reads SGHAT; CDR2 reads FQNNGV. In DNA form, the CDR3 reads TGTGCCAGCAGCCCCCAGGGTGGGGGGACCGGTACGCAGTATTTT. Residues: CASSPQGGGTGTQYF.

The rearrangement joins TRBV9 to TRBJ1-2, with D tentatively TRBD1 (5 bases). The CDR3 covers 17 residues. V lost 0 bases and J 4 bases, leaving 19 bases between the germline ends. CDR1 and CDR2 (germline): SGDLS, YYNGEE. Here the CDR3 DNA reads TGTGCCAGCAGCGTAGGACTGGACCCAATCGGGGGCTATGGCTACACCTTC. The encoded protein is CASSVGLDPIGGYGYTF.

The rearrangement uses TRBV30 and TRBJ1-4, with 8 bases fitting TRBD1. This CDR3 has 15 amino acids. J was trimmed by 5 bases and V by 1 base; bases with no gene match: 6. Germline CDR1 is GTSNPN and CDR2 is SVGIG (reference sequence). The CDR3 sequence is CAWSGPTGANEKLFF. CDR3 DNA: TGTGCCTGGAGTGGCCCGACAGGGGCGAATGAAAAACTGTTTTTT. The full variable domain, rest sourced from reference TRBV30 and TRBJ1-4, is SQTIHQWPATLVQPVGSPLSLECTVEGTSNPNLYWYRQAAGRGLQLLFYSVGIGQISSEVPQNLSASRPQDRQFILSSKKLLLSDSGFYLCAWSGPTGANEKLFFGSGTQLSVL.

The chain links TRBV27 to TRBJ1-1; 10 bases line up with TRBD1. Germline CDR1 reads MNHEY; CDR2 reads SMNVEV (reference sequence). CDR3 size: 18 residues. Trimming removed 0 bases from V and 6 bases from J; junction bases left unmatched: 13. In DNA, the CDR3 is TGTGCCAGCAGTTTATCCCCGGGACAGGGGTGGGTGAGCCCTGAAGCTTTCTTT. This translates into CASSLSPGQGWVSPEAFF.

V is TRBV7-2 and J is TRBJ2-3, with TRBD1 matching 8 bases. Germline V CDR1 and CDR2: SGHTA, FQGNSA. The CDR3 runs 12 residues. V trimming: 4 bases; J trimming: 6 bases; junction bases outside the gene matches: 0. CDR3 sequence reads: CASSYRGDTQYF. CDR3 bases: TGTGCCAGCAGCTACAGGGGGGATACGCAGTATTTT.

DNA of the CDR3: TGTGCCAGCAGTCCGGGGGGGAGCTCCTACAATGAGCAGTTCTTC. This gives the protein CASSPGGSSYNEQFF. V gene TRBV28 combines with J gene TRBJ2-1; 8 bases match TRBD2. J lost 0 bases, V lost 5 bases, and 3 bases had no gene match. The CDR3 is made up of 15 amino acids. Germline CDR1 MDHEN, CDR2 SYDVKM.